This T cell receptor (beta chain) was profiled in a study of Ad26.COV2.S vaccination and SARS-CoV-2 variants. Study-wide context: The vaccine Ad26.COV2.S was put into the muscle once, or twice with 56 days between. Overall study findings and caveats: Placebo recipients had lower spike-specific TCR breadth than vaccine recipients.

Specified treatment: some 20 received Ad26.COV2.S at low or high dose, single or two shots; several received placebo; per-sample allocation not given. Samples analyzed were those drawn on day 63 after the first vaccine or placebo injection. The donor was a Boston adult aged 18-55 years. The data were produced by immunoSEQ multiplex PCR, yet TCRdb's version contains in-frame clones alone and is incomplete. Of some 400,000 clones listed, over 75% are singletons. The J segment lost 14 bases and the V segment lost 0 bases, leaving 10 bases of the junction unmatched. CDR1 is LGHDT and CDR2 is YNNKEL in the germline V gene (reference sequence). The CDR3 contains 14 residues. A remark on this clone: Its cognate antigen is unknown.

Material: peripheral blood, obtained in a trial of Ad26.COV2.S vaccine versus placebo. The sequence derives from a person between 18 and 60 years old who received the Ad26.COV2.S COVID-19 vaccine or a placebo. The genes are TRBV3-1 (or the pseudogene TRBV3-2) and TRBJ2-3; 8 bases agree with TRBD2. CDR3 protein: CASSQEGRTGGAYF. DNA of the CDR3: TGTGCCAGCAGCCAAGAAGGAAGAACGGGAGGGGCGTATTTT.